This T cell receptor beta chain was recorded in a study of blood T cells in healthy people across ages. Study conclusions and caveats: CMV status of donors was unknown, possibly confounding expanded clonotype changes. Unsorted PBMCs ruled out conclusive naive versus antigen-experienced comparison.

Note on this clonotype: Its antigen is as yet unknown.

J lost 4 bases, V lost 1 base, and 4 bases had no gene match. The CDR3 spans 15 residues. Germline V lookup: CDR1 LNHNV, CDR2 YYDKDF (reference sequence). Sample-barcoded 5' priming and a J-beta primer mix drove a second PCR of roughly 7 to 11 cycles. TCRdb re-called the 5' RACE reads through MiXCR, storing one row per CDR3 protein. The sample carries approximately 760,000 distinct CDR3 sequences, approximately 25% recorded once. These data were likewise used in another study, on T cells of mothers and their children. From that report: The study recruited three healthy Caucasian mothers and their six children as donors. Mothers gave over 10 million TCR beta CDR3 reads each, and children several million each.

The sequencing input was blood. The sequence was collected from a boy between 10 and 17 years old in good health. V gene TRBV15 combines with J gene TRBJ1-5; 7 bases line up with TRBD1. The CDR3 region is CATSRVGQRNQPQHF. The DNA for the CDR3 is TGTGCCACCAGCAGAGTGGGACAGAGAAATCAGCCCCAGCATTTT.